These 14 T cell receptor beta chains came from one sample sequenced in a study of blood T cell repertoires in COVID-19. TCRdb's copy holds only in-frame clones and misses some; the assay was immunoSEQ multiplex PCR. The sample shows about 76,000 clones, approximately 81% of them seen only once. The sequenced sample was peripheral blood. These receptors were taken from a woman aged 60-70 years with acute or convalescent COVID-19.

This clone came up a few times. The chain couples TRBV2 to TRBJ1-2, with D possibly being TRBD1 (5 bases). From germline, CDR1 is SNHLY and CDR2 FYNNEI. Trimming removed 5 bases at V and 14 bases at J, with 21 bases between. CDR3 length equals 13 residues. The CDR3 coding sequence is TGTGCCAGCAGTCCGGACAAGTCCTTTCGGGTTACCTTC. Translation: CASSPDKSFRVTF.

This rearrangement joins TRBV11-2 to TRBJ2-1; 8 nucleotides agree with TRBD2. CDR1 SGHAT and CDR2 FQNNGV come from the germline V gene. The CDR3 is 17 amino acids. Germline trimming cut 4 bases from V and 4 bases from J; bases unmatched to any gene: 12. DNA for the CDR3: TGTGCCAGCAGCTCCCTAACTAGCGGCACATCATACAATGAGCAGTTCTTC. Its translation: CASSSLTSGTSYNEQFF. Filled out from reference TRBV11-2 and TRBJ2-1, the complete variable domain reads EAGVAQSPRYKIIEKRQSVAFWCNPISGHATLYWYQQILGQGPKLLIQFQNNGVVDDSQLPKDRFSAERLKGVDSTLKIQPAKLEDSAVYLCASSSLTSGTSYNEQFFGPGTRLTVL.

The V call is TRBV19, the J call TRBJ2-1; D remains unclear. V lost 1 base and J lost 0, with 13 bases in between. This CDR3 has 17 amino acids. The germline V gene encodes CDR1 LNHDA and CDR2 SQIVND (reference sequence). This CDR3 reads CASSIGLSTSSYNEQFF. The CDR3 region has the DNA TGTGCCAGTAGTATAGGATTAAGTACGAGCTCCTACAATGAGCAGTTCTTC.

The chain combines TRBV3-1 (or the pseudogene TRBV3-2) with TRBJ1-2; 8 nucleotides align to TRBD1. CDR1 and CDR2 (germline): LGHDT, YNNKEL (reference sequence). This CDR3 region has 14 residues. V lost 4 bases to trimming and J lost 4 bases; unmatched junction nucleotides: 5. In DNA form, the CDR3 reads TGTGCCAGCAGCCCCAGGGGGCTTGGCTATGGCTACACCTTC. Residues: CASSPRGLGYGYTF.

This clone is a singleton in its sample. The chain uses TRBV9 and TRBJ2-3; D remains unclear. Trimming took 4 bases from V and 8 from J, leaving 11 bases between them. The CDR3 runs 12 residues. The germline V gene encodes CDR1 SGDLS and CDR2 YYNGEE. CDR3 sequence reads: CASSPSPGTQYF. CDR3 in DNA: TGTGCCAGCAGCCCCTCACCGGGTACGCAGTATTTT.

V gene TRBV5-6 combines with J gene TRBJ1-2; 9 positions agree with TRBD1. The trim removed 4 bases at V and 4 bases at J, leaving 8 bases unmatched. This CDR3 contains 15 residues. Germline V gene sequence: CDR1 SGHDT, CDR2 YYEEEE. CDR3 DNA: TGTGCCAGCAGCCGGTCCGGGACAGGGATCTATGGCTACACCTTC. Encoded protein: CASSRSGTGIYGYTF.

The V and J genes are TRBV4-2 and TRBJ2-3; tentative D call: TRBD2 (6 bases). Germline-derived CDR1 and CDR2 are LGHNA and YNFKEQ. V lost 3 bases, J lost 0 bases, and 16 bases lay in between. The CDR3 covers 17 residues. The CDR3 loop reads CASSHSRGDLSTDTQYF. CDR3 nucleotides: TGTGCCAGCAGCCACTCCCGAGGGGACTTAAGCACAGATACGCAGTATTTT.

This chain joins TRBV5-1 and TRBJ1-5, with 7 bases fitting TRBD1. CDR3 length: 14 residues. Germline CDR1 and CDR2: SGHRS and YFSETQ. V was clipped by 1 base and J by 2 bases; unmatched bases: 0. CDR3 in amino acids: CASSLTGGNQPQHF. Here the CDR3 DNA reads TGCGCCAGCAGCTTGACAGGGGGCAATCAGCCCCAGCATTTT.

The chain has TRBV3-1 (or the pseudogene TRBV3-2) and TRBJ2-3; 8 positions agree with TRBD2. The CDR3 has 15 residues. Trimming took 2 bases from V and 0 from J; bases not matched to a gene: 1. CDR1 is LGHDT and CDR2 is YNNKEL in the germline V gene (reference sequence). CDR3 DNA sequence: TGTGCCAGCAGCCAAACTAGCGGTAGCACAGATACGCAGTATTTT. This sequence encodes CASSQTSGSTDTQYF.

The chain joins TRBV29-1 to TRBJ1-1; weak D call: TRBD1 (6 bases). Trimming removed 5 bases from V and 0 bases from J, with 13 bases in between. This CDR3 spans 14 amino acids. The V gene's germline CDR1 is SQVTM and CDR2 ANQGSEA. The CDR3 DNA reads as TGCAGCGTTCGGACAGATCTTATGAACACTGAAGCTTTCTTT. This encodes CSVRTDLMNTEAFF.

The chain couples TRBV30 to TRBJ1-5; the match to TRBD1 covers 10 bases. The J segment lost 4 bases and the V segment lost 1 base, leaving 1 base of the junction unmatched. The CDR3 consists of 14 residues. Germline V gene data show CDR1 as GTSNPN and CDR2 as SVGIG (reference sequence). CDR3 coding DNA: TGTGCCTGGAGTGGGACAGGGGGGAATCAGCCCCAGCATTTT. Residues: CAWSGTGGNQPQHF. The full variable domain, in which reference TRBV30 and TRBJ1-5 provide the parts outside the CDR3, is SQTIHQWPATLVQPVGSPLSLECTVEGTSNPNLYWYRQAAGRGLQLLFYSVGIGQISSEVPQNLSASRPQDRQFILSSKKLLLSDSGFYLCAWSGTGGNQPQHFGDGTRLSIL.

This clone occurred a few times. This chain joins TRBV5-6 and TRBJ2-2; 7 positions match TRBD1. With V trimmed by 4 bases and J by 6 bases, 9 bases remained unmatched. The CDR3 has 15 residues. CDR1 is SGHDT, CDR2 YYEEEE, per germline. CDR3 nucleotides: TGTGCCAGCAGCACGGGACAGAGTCCGGCCGGGGAGCTGTTTTTT. Translating it yields CASSTGQSPAGELFF.

This chain joins TRBV5-1 and TRBJ2-5; 15 bases are a match to TRBD2. The CDR3 extends over 18 amino acids. With 4 bases clipped from V and 4 bases from J, the junction kept 11 bases outside the gene matches. The germline CDR1 and CDR2 sequences are SGHRS and YFSETQ. CDR3 nucleotide sequence: TGCGCCAGCAGCCCGAGGACTAGCGGGGGGGCCCCAAGAGAGACCCAGTACTTC. This translates into CASSPRTSGGAPRETQYF.

The chain employs TRBV30 and TRBJ2-7, with 10 bases that match TRBD1. J gave up 5 bases and V 0 bases, and 1 base lay outside the gene matches. The CDR3 length is 13 residues. The V gene's germline CDR1 is GTSNPN and CDR2 SVGIG (reference sequence). In DNA form, the CDR3 reads TGTGCCTGGAGTGTCGGACAGGGGGACGAGCAGTACTTC. This translates into CAWSVGQGDEQYF.